These 30 T cell receptor beta chains were sequenced from one sample in a study of blood T cell repertoires in COVID-19 (dated by TCRdb to 2020 to 2021). Preparation of the library involved the immunoSEQ multiplex PCR assay. Here the immuneACCESS table is served through TCRdb, limited to in-frame sequences with V and J called. Missing clones are a known gap in these copies; in checked studies unresolved V genes cover under half, and the rest lacks a known reason. This sample gives approximately 73,000 clones in total; 81% of them show up just once. Of the sample, 0.83% is held by the ten largest clones. Sample: peripheral blood. All receptors come from a woman aged 70-85 years with acute or convalescent COVID-19.

The rearrangement uses TRBV3-1 (or the pseudogene TRBV3-2) and TRBJ1-6, with a tentative D call TRBD1 (6 bases). This CDR3 is 14 amino acids long. Per the germline V gene, CDR1 is LGHDT and CDR2 is YNNKEL (reference sequence). V was trimmed by 4 bases and J by 7 bases, leaving 11 bases between them. The CDR3 reads CASSRRQDNSPLHF. The CDR3 region has the DNA TGTGCCAGCAGCCGACGACAGGACAATTCACCCCTCCACTTT.

This rearrangement joins TRBV7-9 to TRBJ2-1; TRBD2 matches at 13 bases. Per germline, CDR1 SEHNR and CDR2 FQNEAQ (reference sequence). The CDR3 is 16 residues long. With V trimmed by 5 bases and J by 10 bases, 11 bases remained unmatched. CDR3 amino acids: CASSPSGTSGAGEQFF. As DNA, the CDR3 is TGTGCCAGCAGCCCGTCCGGGACTAGCGGGGCGGGAGAGCAGTTCTTC.

The chain carries TRBV9 and TRBJ2-6; tentatively, D is TRBD2 (5 bases). V was cut by 3 bases and J by 0 bases, with 10 bases left in between. In germline, CDR1 is SGDLS, CDR2 YYNGEE. The CDR3 covers 16 residues. The DNA of the CDR3 is TGTGCCAGCAGCGGCCGAGGGCTCTCTGGGGCCAACGTCCTGACTTTC. This codes for CASSGRGLSGANVLTF.

This chain uses TRBV29-1 with TRBJ2-3, with a weak D call TRBD2 (6 bases). Trimming took 4 bases from V and 5 from J, leaving 10 bases between them. The CDR3 length is 12 residues. Germline V lookup: CDR1 SQVTM, CDR2 ANQGSEA. CDR3 bases: TGCAGCGTTGGGGGAGGAAGAGATACGCAGTATTTT. This sequence encodes CSVGGGRDTQYF.

The chain combines TRBV4-1 with TRBJ1-2; 9 bases fit TRBD1. In germline, CDR1 is MGHRA, CDR2 YSYEKL. After removal of 4 bases from V and 4 bases from J, the junction contained 10 bases not matched to a gene. The CDR3 is made up of 16 amino acids. The CDR3 is CASSRGGLQGAYGYTF. In DNA, the CDR3 is TGCGCCAGCAGCCGGGGAGGACTACAGGGGGCCTATGGCTACACCTTC.

The gene calls are TRBV30 and TRBJ1-3; D is undetermined. V lost 8 bases to trimming and J lost 4 bases, with 9 bases between them. This CDR3 has 11 residues. Germline loops: CDR1 GTSNPN, CDR2 SVGIG (reference sequence). The chain's CDR3 is CAETKGNTIYF. The CDR3 coding sequence is TGTGCCGAGACAAAGGGAAACACCATATATTTT.

The chain employs TRBV6-2 or TRBV6-3 and TRBJ2-5; possibly TRBD1 for D (5 bases). Trimming shortened V by 5 bases and J by 4 bases, and 8 bases separated the two germline ends. Germline lookup yields CDR1 MNHEY and CDR2 SVGEGT. The CDR3 loop spans 12 amino acids. The CDR3 sequence is CASSRQGETQYF. As DNA, the CDR3 is TGTGCCAGCAGTCGGCAGGGAGAGACCCAGTACTTC.

This clone occurred a few times. This chain links TRBV6-2 or TRBV6-3 with TRBJ2-7, with TRBD2 as a possible D gene (5 bases). Trimming removed 6 bases from V and 2 bases from J, with 14 bases in between. This CDR3 spans 14 amino acids. Germline CDR1 MNHEY, CDR2 SVGEGT. CDR3: CASSMGGGPYEQYF. The CDR3 DNA is TGTGCCAGCAGCATGGGTGGAGGCCCCTACGAGCAGTACTTC.

The rearrangement links TRBV2 to TRBJ2-7; 7 bases line up with TRBD1. J gave up 6 bases and V 7 bases, and 12 bases lay outside the gene matches. This CDR3 is 14 amino acids long. CDR1 and CDR2 from the germline V gene are SNHLY and FYNNEI. The CDR3 region has the DNA TGTGCCAGCATCGGGCCCGACAGGGCGAGCGAGCAGTACTTC. This gives the protein CASIGPDRASEQYF.

This chain connects TRBV28 to TRBJ2-1; TRBD2 matches at 11 bases. This CDR3 region has 16 residues. Germline V lookup: CDR1 MDHEN, CDR2 SYDVKM. V lost 4 bases to trimming and J lost 4 bases; unmatched junction nucleotides: 6. This chain's CDR3 is CASSSWIAGGYNEQFF. CDR3 bases: TGTGCCAGCAGTTCCTGGATAGCGGGAGGGTACAATGAGCAGTTCTTC.

This clone has only a few counts. The rearrangement joins TRBV5-6 to TRBJ1-6; 10 bases align to TRBD1. Trimming took 4 bases from V and 5 from J; bases not matched to a gene: 6. This CDR3 is 16 amino acids long. Germline V lookup: CDR1 SGHDT, CDR2 YYEEEE. In DNA, the CDR3 is TGTGCCAGCAGCCGGACAGGGGGACAAAATAATTCACCCCTCCACTTT. Translation: CASSRTGGQNNSPLHF.

This clone was observed a few times. The chain couples TRBV9 to TRBJ2-2; D gene uncertain. The V end was cut by 0 bases, the J end by 1 base, with 7 bases between. The germline gives CDR1 SGDLS, CDR2 YYNGEE. The CDR3 is 15 amino acids. The CDR3 is CASSVELMNTGELFF. DNA for the CDR3: TGTGCCAGCAGCGTAGAGCTTATGAACACCGGGGAGCTGTTTTTT.

This clone was seen a handful of times. The J gene is TRBJ1-1, the V gene TRBV15; TRBD1 aligns across 9 bases. The CDR3 totals 15 residues. J was trimmed by 5 bases and V by 4 bases; bases with no gene match: 8. Germline V gives CDR1 LNHNV, CDR2 YYDKDF (reference sequence). The CDR3 loop is CATSKRWTGETEAFF. CDR3 sequence (DNA): TGTGCCACCAGCAAGAGGTGGACAGGGGAAACTGAAGCTTTCTTT.

The V call is TRBV7-2, the J call TRBJ1-5; D is unresolved. CDR1 SGHTA and CDR2 FQGNSA come from the germline V gene. The CDR3 has 18 amino acids. With 1 base removed from V and 2 bases from J, the gap between germline ends came to 18 bases. CDR3 DNA sequence: TGTGCCAGCAGCTTAGAAGACGTGGCCGTGGGCCGCAATCAGCCCCAGCATTTT. Protein product: CASSLEDVAVGRNQPQHF.

The chain combines TRBV29-1 with TRBJ1-1, with D perhaps matching TRBD1 (6 bases). The V gene's germline CDR1 is SQVTM and CDR2 ANQGSEA. CDR3 size: 12 residues. The ends were cut back, 6 bases at V and 2 bases at J, with 10 bases in the middle. This chain's CDR3 is CSVGQQNTEAFF. Written as DNA, the CDR3 is TGCAGCGTCGGACAGCAAAACACTGAAGCTTTCTTT.

The rearrangement links TRBV7-2 to TRBJ2-5, with 9 bases lining up with TRBD2. CDR1 and CDR2 (germline): SGHTA, FQGNSA. The V and J ends lost 2 bases and 0 bases, in that order; junction bases with no gene match: 1. This CDR3 has 15 residues. CDR3 sequence reads: CASSLLAGYQETQYF. The CDR3 DNA reads as TGTGCCAGCAGCTTACTAGCGGGGTACCAAGAGACCCAGTACTTC.

The sample holds one count of this clone. J is TRBJ1-6 and V is TRBV12-5; D is uncertain. The CDR3 is 15 amino acids. Germline V gene sequence: CDR1 LGHNT, CDR2 FRNRAP. The ends were cut back, 4 bases at V and 9 bases at J, with 16 bases in the middle. This CDR3 reads CASGSPSRGASPLHF. The DNA of the CDR3 is TGTGCTAGTGGTTCCCCTTCCCGAGGAGCTTCACCCCTCCACTTT.

V usage is TRBV14 and J usage is TRBJ2-3; 12 bases map to TRBD2. Germline assignment: CDR1 SGHDN and CDR2 FVKESK. This CDR3 contains 16 residues. The J segment lost 6 bases and the V segment lost 3 bases, leaving 7 bases of the junction unmatched. In nucleotides, the CDR3 is TGTGCCAGCAGCCACCTAGCGGGGGGGCCCAGGGATACGCAGTATTTT. Protein: CASSHLAGGPRDTQYF.

This clone was counted once. V and J are TRBV29-1 and TRBJ1-4; TRBD1 matches 7 bases. The CDR3 covers 13 residues. V was clipped by 6 bases and J by 3 bases; unmatched bases: 4. CDR1 and CDR2 from the germline V gene are SQVTM and ANQGSEA. The CDR3, as DNA: TGCAGCGTAAGTGACAGGGCTAATGAAAAACTGTTTTTT. Translation: CSVSDRANEKLFF.

The chain combines TRBV6-2 or TRBV6-3 with TRBJ1-1; D perhaps matches TRBD1 (5 bases). Germline V gene lookup returns CDR1 MNHEY and CDR2 SVGEGT. V dropped 6 bases and J dropped 5 bases, with 19 bases sitting between them. CDR3 length: 15 amino acids. The CDR3 is CASSYSGGEGTEAFF. The CDR3 DNA follows: TGTGCCAGCAGCTATTCCGGGGGGGAGGGGACTGAAGCTTTCTTT.

The rearrangement links TRBV11-2 to TRBJ1-1; TRBD1 matches 7 bases. The CDR3 has 12 residues. Germline CDR1 reads SGHAT; CDR2 reads FQNNGV. Trimming cost V 2 bases and J 11 bases; bases outside gene matches: 5. CDR3 loop: CASSLLDRVAFF. As DNA, the CDR3 is TGTGCCAGCAGCTTACTAGACAGGGTGGCTTTCTTT. The full variable domain, in which reference TRBV11-2 and TRBJ1-1 provide the parts outside the CDR3, is EAGVAQSPRYKIIEKRQSVAFWCNPISGHATLYWYQQILGQGPKLLIQFQNNGVVDDSQLPKDRFSAERLKGVDSTLKIQPAKLEDSAVYLCASSLLDRVAFFGQGTRLTVV.

V gene TRBV29-1 combines with J gene TRBJ1-2; no clear D gene. The CDR3 spans 13 residues. The V gene's germline CDR1 is SQVTM and CDR2 ANQGSEA. V was cut by 3 bases and J by 4 bases, with 12 bases left in between. CDR3: CSVEEGIGYGYTF. The CDR3 bases are TGCAGCGTTGAGGAGGGAATTGGCTATGGCTACACCTTC.

This chain joins TRBV7-9 and TRBJ1-4; D is unresolved. The CDR3 runs 14 residues. Trimming removed 0 bases at V and 10 bases at J, with 12 bases between. The germline V gene encodes CDR1 SEHNR and CDR2 FQNEAQ (reference sequence). CDR3 protein: CASSLAMVNGKLFF. The DNA of the CDR3 is TGTGCCAGCAGCTTAGCGATGGTTAACGGAAAACTGTTTTTT.

There are a few counts of this clone. The chain combines TRBV10-1 with TRBJ1-6, with D maybe TRBD1 (5 bases). Germline V CDR1 and CDR2: WNHNN, SYGVQD (reference sequence). Deletions cut 6 bases from V and 5 bases from J, with 20 bases between. The CDR3 length is 17 residues. Here the CDR3 reads CASRQAGTAGDNSPLHF. Here the CDR3 DNA reads TGCGCCAGCAGACAGGCCGGGACGGCGGGGGATAATTCACCCCTCCACTTT.

The genes are TRBV11-2 and TRBJ2-1; the D gene is possibly TRBD1 (6 bases). The CDR3 sequence is 17 residues long. Germline lookup yields CDR1 SGHAT and CDR2 FQNNGV. Trimming took 2 bases from V and 0 from J, leaving 14 bases between them. The CDR3 reads CASSLMDSRSSYNEQFF. CDR3 nucleotide sequence: TGTGCCAGCAGCTTAATGGACAGTAGAAGCTCCTACAATGAGCAGTTCTTC.

This clone was counted a single time. The V call is TRBV7-3, the J call TRBJ2-5; D not resolved. Germline V CDR1 and CDR2: SGHTA, FQGTGA. The ends were cut back, 1 base at V and 4 bases at J, with 7 bases in the middle. The CDR3 runs to 13 residues. The CDR3 region has the DNA TGTGCCAGCAGCTTAAATGCCGGAGAGACCCAGTACTTC. This codes for CASSLNAGETQYF.

The chain couples TRBV5-1 to TRBJ1-4; the D is unclear. The V gene's germline CDR1 is SGHRS and CDR2 YFSETQ. This CDR3 is 15 amino acids long. V was shortened by 1 base and J by 4 bases, with 11 bases between the two germline ends. In DNA, the CDR3 is TGCGCCAGCAGCTTGCTGGGCGCGGGTAATGAAAAACTGTTTTTT. It yields the protein CASSLLGAGNEKLFF.

The chain joins TRBV5-1 to TRBJ2-7; unclear D gene. Trimming took off 0 bases at V and 3 bases at J, with 4 bases between the two ends. Germline V gene data show CDR1 as SGHRS and CDR2 as YFSETQ. This CDR3 contains 12 residues. DNA of the CDR3: TGCGCCAGCAGCTTGGTGAGCTACGAGCAGTACTTC. It yields the protein CASSLVSYEQYF.

The sample holds one count of this clone. The chain's CDR3 is CASSDRDTYSYEQYF. Written as DNA, the CDR3 is TGTGCCAGCAGCGACCGGGACACCTACTCCTACGAGCAGTACTTC. The chain uses TRBV11-2 and TRBJ2-7; D is possibly TRBD1 (6 bases). The V end lost 5 bases, the J end lost 0 bases, and 14 bases lay between the germline ends. This CDR3 spans 15 amino acids. Germline-derived CDR1 and CDR2 are SGHAT and FQNNGV. Looking up the rest from reference TRBV11-2 and TRBJ2-7 gives the full variable domain: EAGVAQSPRYKIIEKRQSVAFWCNPISGHATLYWYQQILGQGPKLLIQFQNNGVVDDSQLPKDRFSAERLKGVDSTLKIQPAKLEDSAVYLCASSDRDTYSYEQYFGPGTRLTVT.

V usage is TRBV6-1 and J usage is TRBJ2-1; 11 bases align to TRBD1. This CDR3 comprises 16 residues. The trim removed 1 base at V and 7 bases at J, leaving 6 bases unmatched. Germline values: CDR1 MNHNS, CDR2 SASEGT. CDR3 residues: CASSEVLGQGANEQFF. CDR3 nucleotides: TGTGCCAGCAGTGAAGTACTCGGACAGGGGGCTAATGAGCAGTTCTTC.